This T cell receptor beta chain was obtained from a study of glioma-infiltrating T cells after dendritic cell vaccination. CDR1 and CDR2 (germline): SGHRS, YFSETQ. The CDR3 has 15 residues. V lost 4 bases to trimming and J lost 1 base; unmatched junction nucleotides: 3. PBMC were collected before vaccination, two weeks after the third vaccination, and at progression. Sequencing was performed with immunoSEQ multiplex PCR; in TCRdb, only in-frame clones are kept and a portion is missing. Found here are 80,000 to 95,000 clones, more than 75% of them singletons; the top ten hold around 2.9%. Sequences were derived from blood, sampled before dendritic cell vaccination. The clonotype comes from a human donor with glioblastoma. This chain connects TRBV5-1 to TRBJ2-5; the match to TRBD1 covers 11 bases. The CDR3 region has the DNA TGCGCCAGCAGCATCGGGACAGGGGGCCAAGAGACCCAGTACTTC. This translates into CASSIGTGGQETQYF.